These 27 T cell receptor beta chains were sequenced from one sample in a study of untreated major depressive disorder. Findings and caveats of the study: CD4+ T cells from depressed patients used TRBV05-01 (Vbeta 5.1) more often than controls.

What these receptors recognize is not known. Produced via immunoSEQ multiplex PCR; TCRdb's table is partial and in-frame only. The sample yields 20,000 or so clones, 92% seen once. Sequences were obtained from CD4+ T cells from PBMCs. These receptors all stem from a woman in her thirties or forties with major depressive disorder.

The J gene is TRBJ2-7, the V gene TRBV5-1; D is unclear. Per the germline V gene, CDR1 is SGHRS and CDR2 is YFSETQ. CDR3 length: 16 amino acids. V was pared by 2 bases and J by 4 bases, with 19 bases between. This CDR3 reads CASSLSRTELTYEQYV. CDR3 in DNA: TGCGCCAGCAGCTTATCACGGACCGAACTTACTTACGAGCAGTACGTC.

The genes are TRBV6-1 and TRBJ2-1; D gene uncertain. Deletions cut 7 bases from V and 8 bases from J, with 12 bases between. The CDR3 runs 12 residues. The germline CDR1 and CDR2 sequences are MNHNS and SASEGT. CDR3 DNA sequence: TGTGCCAGCACCGTCGCTAGGGATGAGCAGTTCTTC. Its protein is CASTVARDEQFF.

This clone occurred once. The DNA for the CDR3 is TGTGCCTGGAGTGTGGGGGGGACAGGGGTACGCACGGACACCATATATTTT. Amino acid sequence: CAWSVGGTGVRTDTIYF. The gene calls are TRBV30 and TRBJ1-3; 10 bases map to TRBD1. The germline gives CDR1 GTSNPN, CDR2 SVGIG (reference sequence). V trimming: 0 bases; J trimming: 8 bases; junction bases outside the gene matches: 13. The CDR3 extends over 17 amino acids.

The V gene is TRBV6-5, the J gene TRBJ1-6, with D hard to call. The germline CDR1 and CDR2 sequences are MNHEY and SVGAGI. V was pared by 8 bases and J by 7 bases, with 15 bases between. CDR3 size: 14 residues. The CDR3 sequence: CASRGELTNSPLHF. For the CDR3, the DNA is TGTGCCAGCCGCGGAGAACTGACGAATTCACCCCTCCACTTT.

In this sample, this clone turned up a few times. V is TRBV6-5 and J is TRBJ2-6; D perhaps matches TRBD2 (6 bases). The V and J ends lost 4 bases and 2 bases respectively, with 12 bases between them. The CDR3 is made up of 16 amino acids. Germline V gene lookup returns CDR1 MNHEY and CDR2 SVGAGI. CDR3 sequence reads: CASSSPGGPGANVLTF. CDR3 DNA: TGTGCCAGCAGTTCCCCCGGGGGTCCTGGGGCCAACGTCCTGACTTTC.

This clone came up once. The chain is built from TRBV2 and TRBJ1-1; D is uncertain. The CDR3 contains 13 residues. V lost 1 base and J lost 9, with 12 bases in between. The V gene's germline CDR1 is SNHLY and CDR2 FYNNEI. The CDR3 bases are TGTGCCAGCAGTGAAGTTGTGGAGGGAAAAGCTTTCTTT. Its protein product is CASSEVVEGKAFF.

This chain uses TRBV2 with TRBJ1-5; no clear D. Germline assignment: CDR1 SNHLY and CDR2 FYNNEI. This CDR3 comprises 13 residues. Trimming left V 6 bases short and J 3 bases short, with 9 bases between. CDR3 loop: CASRRDTNQPQHF. CDR3 in DNA: TGTGCCAGCAGGCGTGACACCAATCAGCCCCAGCATTTT.

The chain carries TRBV10-3 and TRBJ2-2; D is uncertain. Germline lookup yields CDR1 ENHRY and CDR2 SYGVKD. The CDR3 spans 13 residues. With 3 bases removed from V and 1 base from J, the gap between germline ends came to 3 bases. As DNA, the CDR3 is TGTGCCATCAGTGACCAGAACACCGGGGAGCTGTTTTTT. Encoded protein: CAISDQNTGELFF.

This clone appeared a single time. This chain connects TRBV5-1 to TRBJ1-2; D gene unclear. The CDR3 has 15 amino acids. V gave up 0 bases and J gave up 7 bases, with 16 bases separating them. Germline assignment: CDR1 SGHRS and CDR2 YFSETQ. The DNA of the CDR3 is TGCGCCAGCAGCTTGGAGTCCCCCAGGTTTGGTGGCTACACCTTC. Translated: CASSLESPRFGGYTF.

This clone was observed once. The J gene is TRBJ1-5, the V gene TRBV7-6; D not resolved. The germline V gene encodes CDR1 SGHVS and CDR2 FNYEAQ. The CDR3 runs to 15 residues. Trimming removed 5 bases at V and 0 bases at J, with 11 bases between. The CDR3 here is CASSRTGDSNQPQHF. The CDR3, as DNA: TGTGCCAGCAGCCGGACGGGCGATAGCAATCAGCCCCAGCATTTT.

The rearrangement links TRBV5-1 to TRBJ2-7, with a tentative D call TRBD1 (6 bases). The CDR3 is 13 amino acids. V lost 0 bases and J 3 bases, leaving 7 bases between the germline ends. Germline V lookup: CDR1 SGHRS, CDR2 YFSETQ. CDR3 coding DNA: TGCGCCAGCAGCTTGGAGGACAGCTACGAGCAGTACGTC. Protein product: CASSLEDSYEQYV.

The chain has TRBV5-1 and TRBJ2-2, with 12 bases identical to TRBD2. The CDR3 is 17 amino acids. V lost 1 base to trimming and J lost 2 bases; unmatched junction nucleotides: 3. CDR1 SGHRS and CDR2 YFSETQ come from the germline V gene. The CDR3 DNA is TGCGCCAGCAGCTTGACTAGCGGGGGGATTAACACCGGGGAGCTGTTTTTT. Its protein is CASSLTSGGINTGELFF.

This chain uses TRBV6-6 with TRBJ1-3, with D hard to call. Germline loops: CDR1 MNHNY, CDR2 SVGAGI (reference sequence). CDR3 length: 14 amino acids. V lost 0 bases, J lost 4 bases, and 7 bases lay in between. CDR3 nucleotide sequence: TGTGCCAGCAGTTACTCTCCCGGCGGAAACACCATATATTTT. Residues: CASSYSPGGNTIYF.

The gene calls are TRBV7-3 and TRBJ2-3; D remains ambiguous. CDR1 is SGHTA and CDR2 is FQGTGA in the germline V gene. This CDR3 comprises 13 residues. The V and J ends lost 3 bases and 2 bases respectively, with 6 bases between them. CDR3 in amino acids: CASSFGPTDTQYF. The CDR3 DNA reads as TGTGCCAGCAGCTTTGGCCCCACAGATACGCAGTATTTT. Complete variable domain (other parts from reference TRBV7-3 and TRBJ2-3): GAGVSQTPSNKVTEKGKYVELRCDPISGHTALYWYRQSLGQGPEFLIYFQGTGAADDSGLPNDRFFAVRPEGSVSTLKIQRTERGDSAVYLCASSFGPTDTQYFGPGTRLTVL.

V gene TRBV6-5 combines with J gene TRBJ2-3; 7 bases agree with TRBD1. With 6 bases clipped from V and 4 bases from J, the junction kept 10 bases outside the gene matches. Germline loops: CDR1 MNHEY, CDR2 SVGAGI. This CDR3 comprises 15 residues. Written as DNA, the CDR3 is TGTGCCAGCAGAAGGGACCCCCAGGGGGCAGATACGCAGTATTTT. Translating it yields CASRRDPQGADTQYF.

The chain joins TRBV12-5 to TRBJ1-1; TRBD1 matches 8 bases. Germline V gives CDR1 LGHNT, CDR2 FRNRAP. The CDR3 contains 14 residues. The trim removed 2 bases at V and 2 bases at J, leaving 1 base unmatched. Here the CDR3 DNA reads TGTGCTAGTGGTTTGACAGGGGGTAACACTGAAGCTTTCTTT. It specifies CASGLTGGNTEAFF. Based on the CDR3 plus reference TRBV12-5 and TRBJ1-1, the full variable domain is DARVTQTPRHKVTEMGQEVTMRCQPILGHNTVFWYRQTMMQGLELLAYFRNRAPLDDSGMPKDRFSAEMPDATLATLKIQPSEPRDSAVYFCASGLTGGNTEAFFGQGTRLTVV.

The CDR3 region has the DNA TGTGCCAGCAGCTTGTTTGGGGGGGAGACCCAGTACTTC. It specifies CASSLFGGETQYF. V gene TRBV5-4 combines with J gene TRBJ2-5, with D possibly TRBD2 on 6 matching bases. Germline assignment: CDR1 SGHNT and CDR2 YYREEE (reference sequence). CDR3 length: 13 residues. The V end was cut by 1 base, the J end by 5 bases, with 9 bases between.

This chain uses TRBV29-1 with TRBJ2-7, with D perhaps given as TRBD1 or TRBD2 (5 bases each). Germline-derived CDR1 and CDR2 are SQVTM and ANQGSEA. This CDR3 spans 17 amino acids. The ends were cut back, 0 bases at V and 4 bases at J, with 22 bases in the middle. In nucleotides, the CDR3 is TGCAGCGTTGAAGATCGAGAGGGGCGTCGTCCCCGTTACGAGCAGTACTTC. Encoded protein: CSVEDREGRRPRYEQYF.

This clone was detected once. V is TRBV5-4 and J is TRBJ2-7; D unclear. This CDR3 comprises 13 residues. V shed 2 bases and J shed 0 bases, with 6 bases lying between them. Germline V CDR1 and CDR2: SGHNT, YYREEE (reference sequence). The CDR3 reads CASSFPSSYEQYV. The DNA of the CDR3 is TGTGCCAGCAGCTTCCCGAGCTCCTACGAGCAGTACGTC.

The J gene is TRBJ1-4, the V gene TRBV7-2; no reliable D call. This CDR3 spans 15 amino acids. V lost 4 bases to trimming and J lost 7 bases, with 16 bases between them. The germline CDR1 and CDR2 sequences are SGHTA and FQGNSA. CDR3 region: CASSSQPNSAEKLFF. CDR3 DNA sequence: TGTGCCAGCAGCTCGCAACCCAATTCGGCTGAAAAACTGTTTTTT.

The gene calls are TRBV10-2 and TRBJ1-5, with TRBD1 as a possible D gene (6 bases). Trimming removed 2 bases at V and 7 bases at J, with 12 bases between. Germline V gives CDR1 WSHSY, CDR2 SAAADI. There are 14 residues in the CDR3. The CDR3 DNA follows: TGCGCCAGCAGTGAGGTAGGGGGACGGCAGCCCCAGCATTTT. Translation: CASSEVGGRQPQHF.

The chain has TRBV2 and TRBJ1-1; maybe TRBD1 (6 bases). The germline V and J ends were trimmed by 7 bases and 10 bases, with 16 bases remaining between them. Germline CDR1 is SNHLY and CDR2 is FYNNEI. The CDR3 has 12 residues. The CDR3: CASKGGRPGAFF. The CDR3 bases are TGTGCCAGCAAGGGGGGGCGCCCCGGAGCTTTCTTT.

V usage is TRBV30 and J usage is TRBJ1-2; D gene ambiguous. The CDR3 spans 12 residues. The V end lost 2 bases, the J end lost 5 bases, and 9 bases lay between the germline ends. Germline CDR1 is GTSNPN and CDR2 is SVGIG (reference sequence). CDR3 in amino acids: CAWSILTYGYTF. The DNA of the CDR3 is TGTGCCTGGAGTATACTTACGTATGGCTACACCTTC.

The chain is built from TRBV6-5 and TRBJ1-5; D not resolved. Per the germline V gene, CDR1 is MNHEY and CDR2 is SVGAGI. There are 15 residues in the CDR3. Trimming stripped 6 bases from V and 6 bases from J, with 18 bases between. The DNA of the CDR3 is TGTGCCAGCAGAAGTCGTCGGGGATCCGCTCAGCCCCAGCATTTT. It translates to CASRSRRGSAQPQHF.

The rearrangement joins TRBV7-2 to TRBJ2-1, with TRBD2 matching over 7 bases. CDR1 is SGHTA, CDR2 FQGNSA, per germline. This CDR3 has 12 amino acids. V lost 6 bases and J lost 13; bases outside the gene matches: 9. The CDR3 nucleotides read TGTGCCAGCAGGCAGACTGGGAGGGCTCAGTTCTTC. It is translated as CASRQTGRAQFF.

The rearrangement links TRBV6-5 to TRBJ2-5; tentative D call: TRBD1 (6 bases). In germline, CDR1 is MNHEY, CDR2 SVGAGI. The CDR3 spans 13 residues. The germline V and J ends were trimmed by 5 bases and 5 bases, with 12 bases remaining between them. DNA for the CDR3: TGTGCCAGCAGTCCTTCCAGGGGTGAGACCCAGTACTTC. This encodes CASSPSRGETQYF.

The chain combines TRBV28 with TRBJ1-2; no definite D call. Germline CDR1 MDHEN, CDR2 SYDVKM. The CDR3 runs to 15 residues. V gave up 7 bases and J gave up 1 base, with 16 bases separating them. CDR3 coding DNA: TGTGCCAGCAACCCCCTGGTCTTAGTTAACTATGGCTACACCTTC. This sequence encodes CASNPLVLVNYGYTF.